The 23 T cell receptor beta chains listed next were all sequenced from one sample in a study of OX40 agonist ivuxolimab in advanced cancers. Here immunoSEQ multiplex PCR was the method, and the copy in TCRdb shows in-frame clones only, minus some. The data show fewer than 100,000 clones, with roughly 86% seen just once and over 0.6% held by the top ten. The specimen was CD4+ or CD8+ T cells sorted from blood, collected in a trial of the OX40 agonist ivuxolimab. The receptors originated from an adult with an advanced solid tumor such as melanoma, head and neck, liver or kidney cancer.

The J gene is TRBJ1-5, the V gene TRBV6-6; the D is unclear. The CDR3 totals 16 residues. Germline V lookup: CDR1 MNHNY, CDR2 SVGAGI (reference sequence). The V end was cut by 6 bases, the J end by 0 bases, with 15 bases between. CDR3 residues: CASRKGDIHSNQPQHF. CDR3 in DNA: TGTGCCAGCAGGAAAGGAGATATACATAGCAATCAGCCCCAGCATTTT.

The rearrangement uses TRBV2 and TRBJ2-2, with TRBD2 matching over 8 bases. V gave up 2 bases and J gave up 1 base; unmatched junction bases: 3. CDR3 length equals 16 residues. Germline V gene data show CDR1 as SNHLY and CDR2 as FYNNEI. DNA for the CDR3: TGTGCCAGCAGTGAACTGGGACTAGGGAACACCGGGGAGCTGTTTTTT. This gives the protein CASSELGLGNTGELFF.

The genes are TRBV5-1 and TRBJ1-4; D possibly corresponds to TRBD1 (5 bases). This CDR3 contains 14 residues. CDR1 is SGHRS and CDR2 is YFSETQ in the germline V gene. V shed 0 bases and J shed 5 bases, with 8 bases lying between them. CDR3 sequence: CASSLDRTNEKLFF. The CDR3 DNA reads as TGCGCCAGCAGCTTGGACAGGACCAATGAAAAACTGTTTTTT.

This chain connects TRBV30 to TRBJ2-5; 15 bases line up with TRBD2. V shed 2 bases, J shed 4 bases, and the junction held 5 bases outside the gene matches. Germline-derived CDR1 and CDR2 are GTSNPN and SVGIG (reference sequence). CDR3 size: 16 residues. The CDR3 coding sequence is TGTGCCTGGAGTTGGACTAGCGGGAGGGTGGGAGAGACCCAGTACTTC. It is translated as CAWSWTSGRVGETQYF.

The chain uses TRBV12-2 and TRBJ2-7; TRBD1 was called by the table and not checked on the DNA. TRBV12-2 is marked as a pseudogene. This CDR3 comprises 14 residues. In nucleotides, the CDR3 is TGTGCAAGTCGCTTAGCAGCAGGGGGCTACGAGCAGTACTTC. It specifies CASRLAAGGYEQYF.

The V gene is TRBV28, the J gene TRBJ2-1, with 12 bases lining up with TRBD2. Trimming took 4 bases from V and 4 from J; bases not matched to a gene: 5. The CDR3 is 16 amino acids. The germline CDR1 and CDR2 sequences are MDHEN and SYDVKM. CDR3 amino acids: CASSSAGTSGYNEQFF. The CDR3, as DNA: TGTGCCAGCAGTTCCGCCGGGACTAGCGGGTACAATGAGCAGTTCTTC.

This sequence joins TRBV5-8 and TRBJ1-3; no firm D call. Trimming removed 1 base at V and 1 base at J, with 9 bases between. The CDR3 is 15 residues long. The germline V gene has CDR1 SGHTS and CDR2 YDEGEE. CDR3 amino acids: CASSLMAASGNTIYF. DNA of the CDR3: TGTGCCAGCAGCTTGATGGCGGCTTCTGGAAACACCATATATTTT.

The chain carries TRBV28 and TRBJ2-7, with D possibly being TRBD2 (6 bases). Germline V gives CDR1 MDHEN, CDR2 SYDVKM. The germline V and J ends were trimmed by 8 bases and 7 bases, with 15 bases remaining between them. The CDR3 runs 12 residues. The CDR3 region has the DNA TGTGCCAGCTATTCAGCCGGGGGAGAGCAGTACTTC. Residues: CASYSAGGEQYF.

The chain employs TRBV7-2 and TRBJ1-1; D ambiguous. Germline loops: CDR1 SGHTA, CDR2 FQGNSA. Trimming took 6 bases from V and 4 from J, leaving 9 bases between them. This CDR3 spans 12 amino acids. The CDR3 region is CASREFGTEAFF. The CDR3, as DNA: TGTGCCAGCAGGGAATTTGGCACTGAAGCTTTCTTT.

The V and J genes are TRBV28 and TRBJ2-1; possible D gene TRBD2, 6 bases. The CDR3 loop spans 15 amino acids. Germline values: CDR1 MDHEN, CDR2 SYDVKM. Trimming removed 5 bases from V and 6 bases from J, with 17 bases in between. The CDR3 here is CASSPPAGTVNEQFF. DNA for the CDR3: TGTGCCAGCAGTCCTCCGGCGGGGACGGTCAATGAGCAGTTCTTC.

The chain employs TRBV7-3 and TRBJ2-5, with D possibly being TRBD1 (6 bases). CDR1 is SGHTA, CDR2 FQGTGA, per germline. The V gene lost 3 bases and the J gene lost 4 bases, with 9 bases spanning the gap. The CDR3 consists of 13 residues. DNA of the CDR3: TGTGCCAGCAGCTTGGGGGCGGGAGAGACCCAGTACTTC. Protein: CASSLGAGETQYF.

The chain joins TRBV6-1 to TRBJ1-5; D is possibly TRBD1 (5 bases). Trimming took off 5 bases at V and 7 bases at J, with 18 bases between the two ends. Germline V gene data show CDR1 as MNHNS and CDR2 as SASEGT. There are 15 residues in the CDR3. CDR3 nucleotides: TGTGCCAGCAGTCAAATTGGGGCCTCGGGCCAGCCCCAGCATTTT. Translated, it gives CASSQIGASGQPQHF.

The chain combines TRBV18 with TRBJ2-3; D uncertain. This CDR3 has 15 residues. Deletions cut 2 bases from V and 8 bases from J, with 17 bases between. In germline, CDR1 is KGHSH, CDR2 LQKENI. CDR3 loop: CASSPVGISAGTQYF. The DNA for the CDR3 is TGTGCCAGCTCACCAGTGGGCATTTCCGCCGGTACGCAGTATTTT.

J is TRBJ1-1 and V is TRBV5-4; D is uncertain. Deletions cut 0 bases from V and 8 bases from J, with 17 bases between. Per the germline V gene, CDR1 is SGHNT and CDR2 is YYREEE (reference sequence). The CDR3 length is 15 residues. CDR3 sequence: CASSLASTWGGEAFF. CDR3 DNA: TGTGCCAGCAGCTTGGCCTCCACATGGGGTGGGGAAGCTTTCTTT.

This chain joins TRBV19 and TRBJ2-6, with 9 bases lining up with TRBD1. The CDR3 length is 19 residues. In germline, CDR1 is LNHDA, CDR2 SQIVND (reference sequence). V lost 0 bases and J lost 0; bases outside the gene matches: 6. CDR3 sequence: CASSIDQGQGNSGANVLTF. CDR3 sequence (DNA): TGTGCCAGTAGTATAGATCAGGGACAGGGTAACTCTGGGGCCAACGTCCTGACTTTC. The full variable domain, with the rest looked up from reference TRBV19 and TRBJ2-6, is DGGITQSPKYLFRKEGQNVTLSCEQNLNHDAMYWYRQDPGQGLRLIYYSQIVNDFQKGDIAEGYSVSREKKESFPLTVTSAQKNPTAFYLCASSIDQGQGNSGANVLTFGAGSRLTVL.

The gene calls are TRBV6-5 and TRBJ1-6, with TRBD1 matching 7 bases. Trimming took 9 bases from V and 5 from J; bases not matched to a gene: 4. Germline V gives CDR1 MNHEY, CDR2 SVGAGI. CDR3 length: 13 residues. CDR3 nucleotides: TGTGCCAGTTCGGGACAGCATAATTCACCCCTCCACTTT. It encodes CASSGQHNSPLHF.

The chain has TRBV5-6 and TRBJ1-2, with a possible D match to TRBD1 (6 bases). Germline CDR1 and CDR2: SGHDT and YYEEEE. CDR3 length: 14 residues. V was shortened by 3 bases and J by 7 bases, with 16 bases between the two germline ends. Here the CDR3 reads CASSSQGVRVGYTF. CDR3 coding DNA: TGTGCCAGCAGCTCACAGGGTGTTAGAGTTGGCTACACCTTC.

This clone was detected only a few times. The chain couples TRBV5-1 to TRBJ1-2; 11 bases align to TRBD1. The CDR3 is 16 residues long. The germline V gene encodes CDR1 SGHRS and CDR2 YFSETQ. With 2 bases clipped from V and 5 bases from J, the junction kept 8 bases outside the gene matches. This CDR3 reads CASSFLGQGAGYGYTF. CDR3 nucleotides: TGCGCCAGCAGCTTCCTAGGACAGGGGGCCGGTTATGGCTACACCTTC.

The chain combines TRBV9 with TRBJ2-3; D unresolved. Trimming shortened V by 2 bases and J by 3 bases, and 16 bases separated the two germline ends. CDR1 is SGDLS and CDR2 is YYNGEE in the germline V gene. The CDR3 length is 16 residues. The CDR3 DNA reads as TGTGCCAGCAGCGTTGTTGCGGACCCCGGAACAGATACGCAGTATTTT. Translation gives CASSVVADPGTDTQYF.

The rearrangement links TRBV29-1 to TRBJ2-1, with 9 bases that match TRBD2. The CDR3 is 13 residues long. Germline V gives CDR1 SQVTM, CDR2 ANQGSEA. J gave up 7 bases and V 3 bases, and 4 bases lay outside the gene matches. Here the CDR3 reads CSVEGLAWNEQFF. The CDR3 bases are TGCAGCGTTGAGGGACTAGCTTGGAATGAGCAGTTCTTC.

This clone was seen just once. The chain joins TRBV6-1 to TRBJ1-1; D remains ambiguous. The CDR3 covers 13 residues. Germline V gives CDR1 MNHNS, CDR2 SASEGT. V was pared by 8 bases and J by 5 bases, with 15 bases between. The CDR3 DNA reads TGTGCCAGCGCTCCCCGGCCGGCTACTGAAGCTTTCTTT. Its protein is CASAPRPATEAFF.

The chain has TRBV28 and TRBJ1-2, with a possible D match to TRBD1 (6 bases). Germline loops: CDR1 MDHEN, CDR2 SYDVKM. Between the trimmed V and J ends, which lost 6 bases and 7 bases, there was a span of 18 bases. The CDR3 spans 14 residues. CDR3 sequence: CASRQRQVPRGYTF. In DNA form, the CDR3 reads TGTGCCAGCAGGCAAAGACAGGTCCCCCGTGGCTACACCTTC.

This clone was picked up a small number of times. This chain joins TRBV13 and TRBJ1-6; 10 bases are a match to TRBD1. J gave up 5 bases and V 5 bases, and 6 bases lay outside the gene matches. This CDR3 has 16 residues. Germline CDR1 reads PRHDT; CDR2 reads FYEKMQ (reference sequence). The CDR3 region has the DNA TGTGCCAGCAGCAACCGCGGGACAGGGGATAATTCACCCCTCCACTTT. Protein sequence: CASSNRGTGDNSPLHF.